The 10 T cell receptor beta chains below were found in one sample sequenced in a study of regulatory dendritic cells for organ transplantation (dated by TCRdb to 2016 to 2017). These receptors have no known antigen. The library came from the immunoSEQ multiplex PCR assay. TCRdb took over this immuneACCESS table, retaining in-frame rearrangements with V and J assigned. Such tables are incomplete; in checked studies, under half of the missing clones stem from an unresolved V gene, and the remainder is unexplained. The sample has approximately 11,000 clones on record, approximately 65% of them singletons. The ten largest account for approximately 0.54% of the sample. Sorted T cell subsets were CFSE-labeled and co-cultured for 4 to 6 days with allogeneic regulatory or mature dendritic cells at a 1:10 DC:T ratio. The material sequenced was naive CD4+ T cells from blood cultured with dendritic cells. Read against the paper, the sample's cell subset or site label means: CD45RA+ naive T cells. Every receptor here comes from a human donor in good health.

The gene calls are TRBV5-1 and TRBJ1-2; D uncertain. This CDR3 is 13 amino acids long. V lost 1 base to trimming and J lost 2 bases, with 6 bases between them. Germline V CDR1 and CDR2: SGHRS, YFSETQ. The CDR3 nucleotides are TGCGCCAGCAGCTTGACGGTAAACTATGGCTACACCTTC. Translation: CASSLTVNYGYTF.

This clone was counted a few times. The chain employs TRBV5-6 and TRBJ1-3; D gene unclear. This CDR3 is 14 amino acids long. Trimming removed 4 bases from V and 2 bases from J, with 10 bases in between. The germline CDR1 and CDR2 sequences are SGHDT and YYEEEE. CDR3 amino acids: CASSPGYTGNTIYF. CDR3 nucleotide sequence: TGTGCCAGCAGCCCAGGTTATACTGGAAACACCATATATTTT.

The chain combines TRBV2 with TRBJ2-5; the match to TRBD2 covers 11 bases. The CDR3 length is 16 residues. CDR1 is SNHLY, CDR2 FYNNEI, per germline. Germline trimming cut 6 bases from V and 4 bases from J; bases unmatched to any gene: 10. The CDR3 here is CASSQTSGGGSETQYF. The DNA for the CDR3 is TGTGCCAGCAGCCAAACTAGCGGGGGAGGATCAGAGACCCAGTACTTC.

The CDR3 loop is CASSPWTGEETQYF. The CDR3 DNA is TGTGCCAGCAGCCCCTGGACAGGGGAAGAGACCCAGTACTTC. The chain is built from TRBV7-9 and TRBJ2-5; 9 positions match TRBD1. CDR1 is SEHNR and CDR2 is FQNEAQ in the germline V gene (reference sequence). With V trimmed by 5 bases and J by 3 bases, 4 bases remained unmatched. The CDR3 contains 14 residues.

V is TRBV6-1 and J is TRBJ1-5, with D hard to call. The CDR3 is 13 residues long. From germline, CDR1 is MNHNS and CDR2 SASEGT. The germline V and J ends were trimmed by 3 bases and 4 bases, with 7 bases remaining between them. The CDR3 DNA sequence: TGTGCCAGCAGTGAGAACAGAAATCAGCCCCAGCATTTT. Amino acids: CASSENRNQPQHF.

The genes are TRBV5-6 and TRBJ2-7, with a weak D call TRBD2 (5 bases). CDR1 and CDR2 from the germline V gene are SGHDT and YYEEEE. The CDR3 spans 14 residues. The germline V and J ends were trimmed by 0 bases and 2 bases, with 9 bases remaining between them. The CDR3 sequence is CASSLVGVPYEQYF. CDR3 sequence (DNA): TGTGCCAGCAGCTTGGTCGGGGTCCCCTACGAGCAGTACTTC.

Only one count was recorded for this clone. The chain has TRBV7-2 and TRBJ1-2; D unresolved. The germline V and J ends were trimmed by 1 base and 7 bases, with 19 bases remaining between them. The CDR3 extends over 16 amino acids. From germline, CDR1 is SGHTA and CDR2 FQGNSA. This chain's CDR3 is CASSLVSGGGESGYTF. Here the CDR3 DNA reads TGTGCCAGCAGCTTAGTTAGCGGTGGCGGTGAGTCTGGCTACACCTTC.

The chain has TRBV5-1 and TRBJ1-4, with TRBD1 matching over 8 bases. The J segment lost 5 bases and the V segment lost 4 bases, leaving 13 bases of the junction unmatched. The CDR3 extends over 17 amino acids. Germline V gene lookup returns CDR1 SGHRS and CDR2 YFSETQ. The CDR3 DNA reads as TGCGCCAGCAGCGTTGGGCCAGGACAGGGTTCCAATGAAAAACTGTTTTTT. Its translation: CASSVGPGQGSNEKLFF.

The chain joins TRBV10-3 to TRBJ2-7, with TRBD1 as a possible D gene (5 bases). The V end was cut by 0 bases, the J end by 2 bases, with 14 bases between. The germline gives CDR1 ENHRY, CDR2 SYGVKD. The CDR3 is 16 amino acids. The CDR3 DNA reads TGTGCCATCAGTGAGTCCGACAAAGGGGCCCCCTACGAGCAGTACTTC. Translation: CAISESDKGAPYEQYF.

The CDR3 coding sequence is TGCGCCAGCAGCTCCGACCACGAGGGGGGGACGGATACGCAGTATTTT. Protein product: CASSSDHEGGTDTQYF. This chain uses TRBV5-1 with TRBJ2-3, with D perhaps matching TRBD2 (7 bases). The V end lost 3 bases, the J end lost 6 bases, and 20 bases lay between the germline ends. The CDR3 contains 16 residues. Germline V CDR1 and CDR2: SGHRS, YFSETQ.